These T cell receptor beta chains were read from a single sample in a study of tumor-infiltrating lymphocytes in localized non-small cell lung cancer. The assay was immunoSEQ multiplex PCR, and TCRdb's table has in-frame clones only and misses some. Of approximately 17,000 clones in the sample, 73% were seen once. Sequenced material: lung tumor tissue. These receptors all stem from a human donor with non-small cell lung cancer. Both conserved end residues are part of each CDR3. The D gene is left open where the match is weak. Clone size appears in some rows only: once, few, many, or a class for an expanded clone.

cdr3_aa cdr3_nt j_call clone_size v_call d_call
CAWSFGRAEQPQHF TGTGCCTGGAGTTTCGGCAGGGCGGAGCAGCCCCAGCATTTT TRBJ1-5 - TRBV30 -
CASRPGGGAGNEQFF TGTGCCAGCAGGCCGGGCGGGGGGGCCGGCAATGAGCAGTTCTTC TRBJ2-1 - TRBV2 TRBD2
CASSPDQGSGNTIYF TGTGCCAGCTCACCCGATCAGGGGTCTGGAAACACCATATATTTT TRBJ1-3 few TRBV18 -
CASSLFGDYGYTF TGCGCCAGCAGCTTGTTCGGTGACTATGGCTACACCTTC TRBJ1-2 - TRBV5-1 -
CASQGRGNQPQHF TGTGCCAGCCAGGGTCGAGGCAATCAGCCCCAGCATTTT TRBJ1-5 - TRBV2 -
CASSRFSGGANEQYF TGTGCCAGCAGTCGGTTTAGCGGGGGGGCCAACGAGCAGTACTTC TRBJ2-7 - TRBV13 TRBD2
CSVGGKGGQALRGDTQYF TGCAGCGTTGGCGGAAAGGGCGGACAGGCTCTGAGGGGAGATACGCAGTATTTT TRBJ2-3 - TRBV29-1 TRBD1
CASRDYTDTQYF TGTGCCAGCAGGGACTACACAGATACGCAGTATTTT TRBJ2-3 - TRBV6-4 -
CASSTRGGWSLAEAFF TGTGCCAGCAGTACCCGCGGCGGGTGGTCTCTCGCTGAAGCTTTCTTT TRBJ1-1 - TRBV27 -
CAARSRAGTEAFF TGTGCCGCCCGAAGCCGTGCGGGCACTGAAGCTTTCTTT TRBJ1-1 - TRBV19 -
CASSVAEGNTEAFF TGTGCCAGCAGCGTAGCTGAGGGGAACACTGAAGCTTTCTTT TRBJ1-1 - TRBV9 -